The rows below give T cell receptor beta chains drawn from one sample of a study of blood T cell repertoires in COVID-19. Generated by immunoSEQ multiplex PCR, the TCRdb table keeps only in-frame clones and is missing some. The table lists some 160,000 clones, approximately 86% of them singletons. The sequencing sample was made of PBMCs or T cells enriched from blood (not recorded which). The receptors were gathered from a woman aged 40 to 50 who had recovered from COVID-19. Each CDR3 is given with its conserved first and last residue. The order of the fields is J gene, V gene, clone size, D gene, CDR3 DNA, CDR3 protein. The D gene is left open where the match is weak. For some rows the clone size is stated as once, few or many, or as a class when expanded; others skip it.

TRBJ1-3,TRBV9,once,TRBD1,TGTGCCAGCAGCGCGGGACAGGGGGATTCAAGCTCTGGAAACACCATATATTTT,CASSAGQGDSSSGNTIYF
TRBJ1-2,TRBV28,-,-,TGTGCCAGCAAGTGGGGGCAGGGCCACTATGGCTACACCTTC,CASKWGQGHYGYTF
TRBJ2-3,TRBV5-4,-,-,TGTGCCAGCAGCTTCCCGGGGAACCCCACAGATACGCAGTATTTT,CASSFPGNPTDTQYF
TRBJ2-3,TRBV5-1,few,TRBD1,TGCGCCAGCAGCTGGACAGGGTCAGATACGCAGTATTTT,CASSWTGSDTQYF
TRBJ1-2,TRBV11-2,-,-,TGTGCCAGCAGCGCCGGGGGGGGGCTGGACTATGGCTACACCTTC,CASSAGGGLDYGYTF
TRBJ1-3,TRBV10-1,few,TRBD1,TGCGCCAGCAGTGATAGGGGGCCAGGGATCTCTGGAAACACCATATATTTT,CASSDRGPGISGNTIYF
TRBJ1-1,TRBV6-4,once,-,TGTGCCAGCAGGAAGGACAGACAAAACACTGAAGCTTTCTTT,CASRKDRQNTEAFF
TRBJ1-6,TRBV7-8,few,-,TGTGCCAGCAGCTTAGGCGGAGGGACCCCTATTCAACCCCTCCACTTT,CASSLGGGTPIQPLHF
TRBJ2-1,TRBV10-3,-,TRBD2,TGTGCCATCAGCCCGGTTCCTAGCGGGAGGGTAAATGAGCAGTTCTTC,CAISPVPSGRVNEQFF
TRBJ1-1,TRBV4-1,-,-,TGCGCCAGCAGCCAAGATGAGGGTCGAACTGAAGCTTTCTTT,CASSQDEGRTEAFF
TRBJ1-2,TRBV29-1,-,-,TGCAGCGTTGCGACAGAGTATGGCTACACCTTC,CSVATEYGYTF
TRBJ1-4,TRBV9,-,-,TGTGCCAGCAGCGGACTTGGGGAAAAACTGTTTTTT,CASSGLGEKLFF
TRBJ1-3,TRBV27,-,-,TGTGCCAGCAGTTCCTCAGGGGTTTTAGGAAACACCATATATTTT,CASSSSGVLGNTIYF
TRBJ2-7,TRBV2,-,-,TGTGCCAGCCGCAGGGACACCGCTGGGCAGTACTTC,CASRRDTAGQYF
TRBJ2-7,TRBV7-8,-,-,TGTGCCAGCAGCCCGATGAAAGACGCGGCGCAGTACTTC,CASSPMKDAAQYF
TRBJ1-1,TRBV5-6,-,TRBD1,TGTGCCAGCAGCTTACAGGGGTCGGGGACTGAAGCTTTCTTT,CASSLQGSGTEAFF
TRBJ1-1,TRBV2,-,-,TGTGCCAGCCATGGAGTTGGGGCCCTGAACACTGAAGCTTTCTTT,CASHGVGALNTEAFF
TRBJ1-3,TRBV11-1,-,TRBD1,TGTGCCAGCAGTGACAGGGGATCCTCTGGAAACACCATATATTTT,CASSDRGSSGNTIYF
TRBJ2-2,TRBV5-6,-,-,TGTGCCAGCAGCTCCACAGGGCTCACCGGGGAGCTGTTTTTT,CASSSTGLTGELFF
TRBJ1-2,TRBV11-2,few,TRBD1,TGTGCCAGCAGCTTAGTTCCGACAGGGGATGGCTACACCTTC,CASSLVPTGDGYTF
TRBJ2-1,TRBV7-9,-,TRBD2,TGTGCCAGCTTGGGACTAGCGGGGGGCAATGAGCAGTTCTTC,CASLGLAGGNEQFF
TRBJ2-7,TRBV19,-,-,TGTGCCAGTAGTGAGGCAGCCCCCCTCGAGCAGTACTTC,CASSEAAPLEQYF
TRBJ2-5,TRBV9,-,TRBD2,TGTGCCAGCAGCGTTTCGGGAGGAAGCCAAGAGACCCAGTACTTC,CASSVSGGSQETQYF
TRBJ2-1,TRBV7-3,once,TRBD2,TGTGCCAGCAGCTTAACAGGGGGGCTAGCGGGAGAAAATGAGCAGTTCTTC,CASSLTGGLAGENEQFF
TRBJ2-3,TRBV5-1,-,TRBD1,TGCGCCAGCAGCCCCGAAAGGGACAGGGCAGATACGCAGTATTTT,CASSPERDRADTQYF
TRBJ2-7,TRBV7-9,-,-,TGTGCCAGCGTCTTCCAGGACGAGCAGTACTTC,CASVFQDEQYF
TRBJ1-6,TRBV30,-,-,TGTGCCTGGTACCCGCCAGGGAATAATTCACCCCTCCACTTT,CAWYPPGNNSPLHF
TRBJ2-7,TRBV5-1,few,TRBD1,TGCGCCAGCAGCGACACAGGGGATTCTTACGAGCAGTACTTC,CASSDTGDSYEQYF
TRBJ2-3,TRBV10-3,-,TRBD2,TGTGCCATCAGTGAGTCCCTAGCGGGAGTGGGCACAGATACGCAGTATTTT,CAISESLAGVGTDTQYF
TRBJ1-1,TRBV11-1,-,TRBD1,TGTGCCAGCAGCTTAGCGGGACAGGAAGCTTTCTTT,CASSLAGQEAFF
TRBJ1-4,TRBV9,-,-,TGTGCCAGCAGCGTAGGGGTATATGTGGGGGCGGAAGATGAAAAACTGTTTTTT,CASSVGVYVGAEDEKLFF
TRBJ1-5,TRBV4-1,-,TRBD1,TGCGCCAGCAGCCAAGATGGACAGGGTTTGAAGCCCCAGCATTTT,CASSQDGQGLKPQHF
TRBJ2-5,TRBV5-1,-,-,TGCGCCAGCAGCTTGCATCAAACGGTTGCGGAGACCCAGTACTTC,CASSLHQTVAETQYF
TRBJ1-3,TRBV9,-,-,TGTGCCAGCAGCTCCCCGGGGGGCACCATATATTTT,CASSSPGGTIYF
TRBJ2-7,TRBV10-3,-,TRBD1,TGTGCCATCATGGGGACAGGGGGCGACGAGCAGTACTTC,CAIMGTGGDEQYF
TRBJ2-6,TRBV3-1/TRBV3-2,-,TRBD1,TGTGCCAGCAGCCAACGTTGGGGGACAGGGACTTCCGTAAGCTCTGGGGCCAACGTCCTGACTTTC,CASSQRWGTGTSVSSGANVLTF
TRBJ2-7,TRBV9,-,TRBD2,TGTGCCAGCAGCGCTCTAGCGGGAGGGTACGAGCAGTACTTC,CASSALAGGYEQYF
TRBJ2-7,TRBV30,-,TRBD1,TGTGCCTGGAGTGTAAAAATAGTCAGGGGGCTGAGCGAGCAGTACTTC,CAWSVKIVRGLSEQYF
TRBJ1-3,TRBV4-1,once,-,TGCGCCAGCAGCCAAGCAGCGAGCTTCTCTGGAAACACCATATATTTT,CASSQAASFSGNTIYF
TRBJ1-2,TRBV5-1,-,TRBD1,TGCGCCAGCAGCACATATCCGGGACAGGCTGGCTACACCTTC,CASSTYPGQAGYTF
TRBJ1-1,TRBV12-3/TRBV12-4,-,-,TGTGCCAGCAGCCCCGCGGCTACTGAAGCTTTCTTT,CASSPAATEAFF
TRBJ2-7,TRBV18,-,-,TGTGCCAGCTCAAAAGGGGTTTTGGGAATCGAGCAGTACTTC,CASSKGVLGIEQYF
TRBJ1-1,TRBV7-9,-,-,TGTGCCAGCAGCTCACGATCGGGGGGGCGTACTGAAGCTTTCTTT,CASSSRSGGRTEAFF
TRBJ2-5,TRBV5-1,-,-,TGCGCCAGCAGCTCGTTAGAGACCCAGTACTTC,CASSSLETQYF
TRBJ2-7,TRBV10-3,-,TRBD2,TGTGCCATCAGTGATCTAGCGGGAGCCGGGCACGAGCAGTACTTC,CAISDLAGAGHEQYF
TRBJ2-1,TRBV18,-,-,TGTGCCAGCTCACCTCGGACAGCCTACAATGAGCAGTTCTTC,CASSPRTAYNEQFF
TRBJ1-1,TRBV19,-,-,TGTGCCAGTAGTGTGAACGGACAGTCGAACACTGAAGCTTTCTTT,CASSVNGQSNTEAFF
TRBJ2-3,TRBV9,-,TRBD2,TGTGCCAGCAGCCCCAGAGCGGGGGGATACACAGATACGCAGTATTTT,CASSPRAGGYTDTQYF
TRBJ2-7,TRBV7-9,-,TRBD2,TGTGCCAGCAGCTCTCGATTAGCGGGACCTTCTTACGAGCAGTACTTC,CASSSRLAGPSYEQYF
TRBJ1-2,TRBV6-1,-,TRBD1,TGTGCCAGCAGTGAAGCCGCAGGGGGTGGCTACACCTTC,CASSEAAGGGYTF
TRBJ1-4,TRBV19,-,-,TGTGCCAGTAGTATAGATCAGTGGGGAGTGCGGGAAAAACTGTTTTTT,CASSIDQWGVREKLFF
TRBJ1-2,TRBV9,-,-,TGTGCCAGCAGCGTATGGCAGGGGACCTACACCTTC,CASSVWQGTYTF